One and the same sample provided the 9 T cell receptor beta chains below, sequenced in a study of cytomegalovirus exposure and HLA in healthy donors. Measured with immunoSEQ multiplex PCR; TCRdb has only the in-frame clones, and not every one. The sample holds some 290,000 clones, 88% seen once. Sequencing input: PBMCs. Receptors originate from a man younger than 40 in good health and CMV-seronegative.

This chain uses TRBV7-7 with TRBJ2-7; 8 positions match TRBD1. This CDR3 has 15 amino acids. V was pared by 5 bases and J by 0 bases, with 6 bases of the junction left unmatched. Germline V gives CDR1 SSHAT, CDR2 FNYEAQ (reference sequence). CDR3 bases: TGTGCCAGCAGCCCCGGGACAGGTAGCTCCTACGAGCAGTACTTC. This codes for CASSPGTGSSYEQYF.

The chain joins TRBV7-9 to TRBJ1-1; D gene unclear. Germline V gives CDR1 SEHNR, CDR2 FQNEAQ (reference sequence). Trimming removed 3 bases from V and 3 bases from J, with 8 bases in between. The CDR3 length is 13 residues. This chain's CDR3 is CASSFSRDTEAFF. The CDR3 region has the DNA TGTGCCAGCAGCTTTAGCCGGGACACTGAAGCTTTCTTT. Supplemented by reference TRBV7-9 and TRBJ1-1, the full variable domain reads DTGVSQNPRHKITKRGQNVTFRCDPISEHNRLYWYRQTLGQGPEFLTYFQNEAQLEKSRLLSDRFSAERPKGSFSTLEIQRTEQGDSAMYLCASSFSRDTEAFFGQGTRLTVV.

This clone has just one count. The rearrangement uses TRBV7-8 and TRBJ2-1; 8 positions agree with TRBD1. Germline assignment: CDR1 SGHVS and CDR2 FQNEAQ. The V and J ends lost 3 bases and 3 bases, in that order; junction bases with no gene match: 4. This CDR3 spans 15 amino acids. The CDR3 region is CASSLGQANYNEQFF. The CDR3 bases are TGTGCCAGCAGCTTGGGACAGGCGAACTACAATGAGCAGTTCTTC.

V and J are TRBV19 and TRBJ2-1; D uncertain. This CDR3 spans 14 amino acids. Germline CDR1 and CDR2: LNHDA and SQIVND (reference sequence). The V end was cut by 4 bases, the J end by 0 bases, with 7 bases between. The CDR3 here is CASSSISSYNEQFF. CDR3 coding DNA: TGTGCCAGTAGTAGTATTAGCTCCTACAATGAGCAGTTCTTC.

The rearrangement uses TRBV6-1 and TRBJ1-2; 9 positions match TRBD1. Germline CDR1 is MNHNS and CDR2 is SASEGT. The ends lost 1 base at V and 3 bases at J; junction bases unmatched: 3. The CDR3 length is 15 residues. This chain's CDR3 is CASSEGTGGDYGYTF. In DNA form, the CDR3 reads TGTGCCAGCAGTGAAGGAACAGGGGGCGACTATGGCTACACCTTC.

This chain links TRBV5-1 with TRBJ2-7, with 9 nucleotides matching TRBD2. Unmatched junction bases numbered 4, after V lost 4 bases and J lost 5 bases. CDR1 and CDR2 from the germline V gene are SGHRS and YFSETQ. The CDR3 has 13 amino acids. Written as DNA, the CDR3 is TGCGCCAGCAGCCTCGGGACTAGCAACGAGCAGTACTTC. Translation: CASSLGTSNEQYF.

This clone was counted only a few times. V and J are TRBV30 and TRBJ2-2; perhaps TRBD1 as D (5 bases). Trimming took off 3 bases at V and 1 base at J, with 15 bases between the two ends. The V gene's germline CDR1 is GTSNPN and CDR2 SVGIG (reference sequence). There are 16 residues in the CDR3. The CDR3 DNA is TGTGCCTGGAGGAGGCCCGACAGACAGAACACCGGGGAGCTGTTTTTT. It codes for CAWRRPDRQNTGELFF.

This chain joins TRBV6-1 and TRBJ2-7, with D unclear. Trimming took off 3 bases at V and 9 bases at J, with 3 bases between the two ends. Germline V gene data show CDR1 as MNHNS and CDR2 as SASEGT. The length of the CDR3 is 9 residues. The CDR3 is CASSDRQYF. The CDR3 DNA reads TGTGCCAGCAGTGACCGGCAGTACTTC.

V usage is TRBV7-8 and J usage is TRBJ1-2; D is possibly TRBD1 (5 bases). The V and J ends lost 0 bases and 4 bases respectively, with 12 bases between them. This CDR3 region has 15 residues. CDR1 and CDR2 (germline): SGHVS, FQNEAQ. As DNA, the CDR3 is TGTGCCAGCAGCTTAGCTGGGGTCGACAGCTATGGCTACACCTTC. It translates to CASSLAGVDSYGYTF.